One and the same sample provided the 20 T cell receptor beta chains below, sequenced in a study of T cells in Graves' hyperthyroidism and ophthalmopathy. The CDR3 regions of TCR beta were amplified from RNA transcripts. First-round RT-PCR with HTBI primers amplified the TCR CDR3 region. TCRdb analysed the multiplex PCR reads with MiXCR anew, one entry per CDR3 protein. The sample lists fewer than 700,000 distinct CDR3 sequences, roughly 18% occurring once. The sequenced sample consisted of blood. Receptor source: a woman aged 18-29 years with Graves' ophthalmopathy.

This clonotype was detected many times. The rearrangement uses TRBV6-1 and TRBJ1-2; the D gene is possibly TRBD1 (6 bases). Between the trimmed V and J ends, which lost 7 bases and 3 bases, there was a span of 18 bases. Germline V gives CDR1 MNHNS, CDR2 SASEGT. This CDR3 spans 15 amino acids. The CDR3, as DNA: TGTGCCAGCACCGACTGGGACACCGAGGACTATGGCTACACCTTC. This encodes CASTDWDTEDYGYTF.

On this clonotype itself: A much larger clone lies a single base off, so this may be a read error. Since the CDR3 does not end with the conserved phenylalanine or tryptophan, this likely comes from a read error. This chain uses TRBV2 with TRBJ2-6, with TRBD1 as a possible D gene (6 bases). Trimming removed 6 bases at V and 1 base at J, with 7 bases between. Germline V gene data show CDR1 as SNHLY and CDR2 as FYNNEI. CDR3 length equals 14 residues. CDR3 amino acids: CASRGASGANVLTL. The DNA for the CDR3 is TGTGCCAGCAGGGGGGCATCTGGGGCCAACGTCCTGACTTTA.

In its sample, this clonotype was seen a few times. The rearrangement uses TRBV5-8 and TRBJ2-3; D is undetermined. The V gene's germline CDR1 is SGHTS and CDR2 YDEGEE. The CDR3 spans 15 residues. Trimming took off 6 bases at V and 0 bases at J, with 14 bases between the two ends. The CDR3 here is CASTIRRTSTDTQYF. CDR3 sequence (DNA): TGTGCCAGCACCATCCGGCGAACTAGCACAGATACGCAGTATTTT. The whole variable domain, remainder taken from reference TRBV5-8 and TRBJ2-3, is EAGVTQSPTHLIKTRGQQATLRCSPISGHTSVYWYQQALGLGLQFLLWYDEGEERNRGNFPPRFSGRQFPNYSSELNVNALELEDSALYLCASTIRRTSTDTQYFGPGTRLTVL.

This clonotype was found a few times. The genes are TRBV4-1 and TRBJ2-7, with no clear D. Germline CDR1 and CDR2: MGHRA and YSYEKL. The CDR3 length is 14 residues. The germline V and J ends were trimmed by 0 bases and 5 bases, with 11 bases remaining between them. For the CDR3, the DNA is TGCGCCAGCAGCCAAGACCCGGAAGCTAACGAGCAGTACTTC. Translated, it gives CASSQDPEANEQYF.

V and J are TRBV4-3 and TRBJ1-4; D is ambiguous. V was trimmed by 0 bases and J by 8 bases, leaving 10 bases between them. This CDR3 comprises 14 residues. The germline CDR1 and CDR2 sequences are LGHNA and YSLEER. CDR3 bases: TGCGCCAGCAGCCAAGAAAGGGATTCGGAAAAACTGTTTTTT. Translated: CASSQERDSEKLFF.

This clonotype was picked up a small number of times. This chain links TRBV6-1 with TRBJ2-7, with TRBD2 identical over 8 bases. Germline CDR1 MNHNS, CDR2 SASEGT. With 6 bases clipped from V and 0 bases from J, the junction kept 4 bases outside the gene matches. This CDR3 is built from 14 residues. Here the CDR3 DNA reads TGTGCCAGCAGCTTAGCGGGGCTCTCCTACGAGCAGTACTTC. It codes for CASSLAGLSYEQYF.

The sample holds a few counts of this clonotype. The chain employs TRBV5-5 and TRBJ1-1, with D possibly matching TRBD1 (5 bases). Germline loops: CDR1 SGHKS, CDR2 YYEKEE (reference sequence). The CDR3 totals 13 residues. V lost 4 bases and J 6 bases, leaving 13 bases between the germline ends. The CDR3 nucleotides are TGTGCCAGCAGCCCCGGGACCGTGTCTGAAGCTTTCTTT. It specifies CASSPGTVSEAFF.

At least ten counts were recorded for this clonotype. This sequence joins TRBV12-3 or TRBV12-4 and TRBJ2-7, with 9 bases identical to TRBD2. The CDR3 spans 16 residues. J lost 5 bases, V lost 7 bases, and 15 bases had no gene match. In nucleotides, the CDR3 is TGTGCCAGCACCCAAGTAGCGGGAGTGATGGTCCACGAGCAGTACTTC. It is translated as CASTQVAGVMVHEQYF.

As to this clonotype: Since a much larger clone is just one base distant, this may be a read error. This rearrangement joins TRBV27 to TRBJ1-6; D perhaps matches TRBD1 (5 bases). Germline V gene sequence: CDR1 MNHEY, CDR2 SMNVEV (reference sequence). The CDR3 length is 16 residues. This CDR3 is CASRPTVSSYNSPPHF. In nucleotides, the CDR3 is TGTGCCAGCAGACCGACAGTTAGCTCCTATAATTCACCCCCCCACTTT.

This clonotype was observed at least ten times. The chain carries TRBV18 and TRBJ1-1; D ambiguous. This CDR3 comprises 14 residues. V was shortened by 4 bases and J by 3 bases, with 12 bases between the two germline ends. The germline CDR1 and CDR2 sequences are KGHSH and LQKENI. CDR3 region: CASSLKASDTEAFF. The CDR3 DNA is TGTGCCAGCTCACTTAAGGCAAGCGACACTGAAGCTTTCTTT.

This sequence joins TRBV15 and TRBJ2-7; TRBD1 agrees at 8 bases. The CDR3 sequence is 13 residues long. Germline-derived CDR1 and CDR2 are LNHNV and YYDKDF (reference sequence). The V and J ends lost 6 bases and 5 bases, in that order; junction bases with no gene match: 6. The CDR3 DNA is TGTGCCACCAGACCGACAGGGGCCCACGAGCAGTACTTC. Its protein product is CATRPTGAHEQYF.

In this sample, this clonotype turned up many times. The chain joins TRBV3-1 to TRBJ2-1; 7 bases map to TRBD2. The trim removed 4 bases at V and 4 bases at J, leaving 10 bases unmatched. CDR3 size: 16 residues. Germline V gene data show CDR1 as LGHDT and CDR2 as YNNKEL (reference sequence). DNA for the CDR3: TGTGCCAGCAGCCCCTGGGGCGGGAGTGGTTACAATGAGCAGTTCTTC. Translating gives CASSPWGGSGYNEQFF.

The V and J genes are TRBV28 and TRBJ2-7; D perhaps matches TRBD2 (7 bases). CDR1 and CDR2 (germline): MDHEN, SYDVKM. This CDR3 spans 13 amino acids. V shed 3 bases and J shed 5 bases, with 11 bases lying between them. CDR3: CASSFRGADEQYF. DNA for the CDR3: TGTGCCAGCAGTTTCCGGGGGGCAGACGAGCAGTACTTC.

The chain uses TRBV29-1 and TRBJ1-2; D possibly corresponds to TRBD1 (5 bases). This CDR3 has 15 residues. V lost 2 bases and J 5 bases, leaving 18 bases between the germline ends. CDR1 is SQVTM, CDR2 ANQGSEA, per germline. This CDR3 reads CSVEHGDARPYGYTF. The CDR3 DNA reads as TGCAGCGTTGAACACGGGGACGCGAGACCGTATGGCTACACCTTC.

The rearrangement uses TRBV29-1 and TRBJ2-3; TRBD1 matches 7 bases. The length of the CDR3 is 13 residues. The germline V gene has CDR1 SQVTM and CDR2 ANQGSEA. V was pared by 2 bases and J by 3 bases, with 2 bases of the junction left unmatched. The CDR3 nucleotides are TGCAGCGTTGAAAGGGGACAGACAGATACGCAGTATTTT. It is translated as CSVERGQTDTQYF.

The rearrangement links TRBV4-1 to TRBJ1-1; D possibly corresponds to TRBD1 (6 bases). This CDR3 comprises 15 residues. Trimming pared 2 bases from V and 4 bases from J, leaving 14 bases between. Per the germline V gene, CDR1 is MGHRA and CDR2 is YSYEKL. The CDR3 region has the DNA TGCGCCAGCAGCCAATGGGTACAACAGGGCACTGAAGCTTTCTTT. Amino acid sequence: CASSQWVQQGTEAFF.

This clonotype has just one count. The chain has TRBV20-1 and TRBJ2-3, with a possible D match to TRBD2 (5 bases). This CDR3 is built from 13 residues. V lost 6 bases to trimming and J lost 4 bases, with 14 bases between them. Per the germline V gene, CDR1 is DFQATT and CDR2 is SNEGSKA (reference sequence). As DNA, the CDR3 is TGCAGTGCCCAAACTCGAGGGCCAGATACGCAGTATTTT. This codes for CSAQTRGPDTQYF.

Worth noting for this clonotype: Being one base from a much bigger clone, this may be a read error. This CDR3 reads CDSSPPGGWSIYGYTF. CDR3 in DNA: TGTGACAGCTCACCACCGGGGGGATGGTCTATCTATGGCTACACCTTC. The rearrangement joins TRBV18 to TRBJ1-2; D perhaps matches TRBD1 (5 bases). This CDR3 has 16 amino acids. Germline V gene data show CDR1 as KGHSH and CDR2 as LQKENI.

As to this clonotype: A much larger clone is a single base away; this may be a read error. This CDR3 reads CVSSFRQGGQPQHF. In DNA, the CDR3 is TGTGTCAGCAGTTTCCGACAGGGAGGTCAGCCCCAGCATTTT. The chain employs TRBV27 and TRBJ1-5; 7 positions match TRBD1. This CDR3 region has 14 residues. Germline loops: CDR1 MNHEY, CDR2 SMNVEV (reference sequence).

The chain combines TRBV20-1 with TRBJ1-2, with 9 positions matching TRBD1. The V gene's germline CDR1 is DFQATT and CDR2 SNEGSKA (reference sequence). The trim removed 3 bases at V and 0 bases at J, leaving 8 bases unmatched. The CDR3 sequence is 16 residues long. The CDR3, as DNA: TGCAGTGCTAGGACACAGGGGGCAACCACTAACTATGGCTACACCTTC. This gives the protein CSARTQGATTNYGYTF.